This T cell receptor (beta chain) came from a study of cytomegalovirus exposure and HLA in healthy donors. Study findings and constraints: The classifier, whose performance was assessed in both the original and validation cohorts, reportedly diagnosed cytomegalovirus status with high specificity and sensitivity. The study listed under 200 cytomegalovirus-associated TCR beta chains. TCR beta sequences reportedly predicted most subjects' HLA-A and HLA-B alleles accurately.

Trimming pared 7 bases from V and 7 bases from J, leaving 14 bases between. The CDR3 contains 11 residues. CDR1 is SQVTM and CDR2 is ANQGSEA in the germline V gene. PCR employed 60 Vbeta and 13 Jbeta primers. The table came from immunoSEQ multiplex PCR; TCRdb's copy has only in-frame clones and leaves some out. The sample has 150,000 to 200,000 clones. With regard to this clone: Its target is unknown.

The chain is built from TRBV29-1 and TRBJ2-7; D perhaps matches TRBD1 (6 bases). The sequence came from a young woman in good health and CMV-seropositive. The sequenced material came from PBMCs. Here the CDR3 DNA reads TGCAGCGGACTACAGGGTTGGGAGCAGTACTTC. It is translated as CSGLQGWEQYF.